A single sample gave rise to the 9 T cell receptor beta chains below, sequenced in a study of a mutant IDH1 vaccine in newly diagnosed glioma. The protocol was immunoSEQ multiplex PCR, while the TCRdb copy is restricted to in-frame clones and leaves out a portion. Counted here are around 70,000 clones, roughly 83% occurring once; the ten biggest clones make up less than 15%. The time point here: week 35, safety follow-up. The investigators gave 300 ug of mutant IDH1 20-mer peptide in each vaccine dose, together with topical imiquimod. Their antigens are not known. The input for sequencing was PBMCs, taken from a glioma patient whose treatment included an IDH1 peptide vaccine. The receptors stem from a man aged 18 to 29 with glioma.

The chain links TRBV2 to TRBJ1-2; D gene ambiguous. The V gene lost 7 bases and the J gene lost 2 bases, with 11 bases spanning the gap. This CDR3 contains 13 residues. CDR1 is SNHLY, CDR2 FYNNEI, per germline. This chain's CDR3 is CASIQGFNYGYTF. The CDR3 DNA is TGTGCCAGCATTCAAGGGTTCAACTATGGCTACACCTTC.

This sequence joins TRBV27 and TRBJ1-5; 9 bases map to TRBD1. The germline gives CDR1 MNHEY, CDR2 SMNVEV (reference sequence). The CDR3 consists of 17 residues. J gave up 7 bases and V 5 bases, and 15 bases lay outside the gene matches. The CDR3 protein is CASSDRDREGLWQPQHF. In DNA, the CDR3 is TGTGCCAGCAGTGATCGGGACAGGGAAGGCCTTTGGCAGCCCCAGCATTTT.

The gene calls are TRBV10-3 and TRBJ2-7; a weak D match, TRBD2 (6 bases). CDR3 length: 13 residues. Trimming shortened V by 6 bases and J by 2 bases, and 11 bases separated the two germline ends. Germline CDR1 reads ENHRY; CDR2 reads SYGVKD. The CDR3 sequence is CAISGTSAYEQYF. CDR3 DNA sequence: TGTGCCATCAGCGGGACTTCTGCCTACGAGCAGTACTTC.

The genes are TRBV4-1 and TRBJ2-1; D gene uncertain. This CDR3 is built from 15 residues. The V gene lost 4 bases and the J gene lost 1 base, with 11 bases spanning the gap. The germline gives CDR1 MGHRA, CDR2 YSYEKL. CDR3 amino acids: CASSPTVMSYNEQFF. CDR3 nucleotides: TGCGCCAGCAGCCCTACGGTAATGTCCTACAATGAGCAGTTCTTC.

This clone was recorded once. This chain joins TRBV7-2 and TRBJ1-4; D not resolved. In germline, CDR1 is SGHTA, CDR2 FQGNSA. The V and J ends lost 4 bases and 5 bases respectively, with 11 bases between them. This CDR3 contains 14 residues. CDR3 DNA sequence: TGTGCCAGCAGCTCGGGATCGCGAAATGAAAAACTGTTTTTT. It specifies CASSSGSRNEKLFF.

This clone was seen more than once but under ten times. V is TRBV19 and J is TRBJ1-5; D is unresolved. V lost 6 bases and J lost 2, with 5 bases in between. This CDR3 region has 12 residues. Germline CDR1 and CDR2: LNHDA and SQIVND (reference sequence). CDR3 residues: CASRVGNQPQHF. CDR3 nucleotide sequence: TGTGCCAGTAGGGTGGGCAATCAGCCCCAGCATTTT.

The rearrangement links TRBV19 to TRBJ2-5; unclear D gene. Germline assignment: CDR1 LNHDA and CDR2 SQIVND (reference sequence). This CDR3 contains 13 residues. Trimming stripped 3 bases from V and 4 bases from J, with 9 bases between. CDR3 coding DNA: TGTGCCAGTAGTATTTCCAGACGAGAGACCCAGTACTTC. It is translated as CASSISRRETQYF.

The V call is TRBV2, the J call TRBJ1-5; possible D gene TRBD1, 5 bases. Per germline, CDR1 SNHLY and CDR2 FYNNEI. Between the trimmed V and J ends, which lost 3 bases and 5 bases, there was a span of 14 bases. The CDR3 is 15 amino acids. The chain's CDR3 is CASSEAGLGDQPQHF. As DNA, the CDR3 is TGTGCCAGCAGTGAGGCGGGTCTAGGGGATCAGCCCCAGCATTTT.

CDR3: CATHSNTEAFF. CDR3 bases: TGTGCCACACATTCGAACACTGAAGCTTTCTTT. The chain joins TRBV28 to TRBJ1-1; no reliable D call. The CDR3 spans 11 residues. Trimming took 10 bases from V and 1 from J, leaving 7 bases between them. Germline loops: CDR1 MDHEN, CDR2 SYDVKM.